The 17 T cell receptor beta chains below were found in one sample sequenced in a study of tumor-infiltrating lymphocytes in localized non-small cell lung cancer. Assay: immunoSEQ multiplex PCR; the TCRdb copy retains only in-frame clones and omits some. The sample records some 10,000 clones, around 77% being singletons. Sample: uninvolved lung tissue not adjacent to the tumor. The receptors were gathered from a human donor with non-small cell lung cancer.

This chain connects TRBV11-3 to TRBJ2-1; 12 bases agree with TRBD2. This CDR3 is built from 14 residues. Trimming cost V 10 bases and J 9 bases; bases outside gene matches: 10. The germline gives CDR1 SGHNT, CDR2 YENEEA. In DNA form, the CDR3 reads TGTGCCACCGAGGGAGCTAGCGGGGGGGGTGAGCAGTTCTTC. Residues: CATEGASGGGEQFF.

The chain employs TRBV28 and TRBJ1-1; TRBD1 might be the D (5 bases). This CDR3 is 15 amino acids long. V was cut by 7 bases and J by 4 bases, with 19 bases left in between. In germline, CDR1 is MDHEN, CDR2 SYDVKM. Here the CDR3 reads CASNRRREIRTEAFF. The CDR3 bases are TGTGCCAGCAACAGACGCAGGGAAATTCGCACTGAAGCTTTCTTT.

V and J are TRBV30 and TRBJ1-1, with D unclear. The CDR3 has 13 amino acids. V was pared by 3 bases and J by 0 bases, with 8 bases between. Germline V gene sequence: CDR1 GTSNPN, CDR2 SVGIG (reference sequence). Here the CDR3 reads CAWSKGLNTEAFF. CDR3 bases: TGTGCCTGGAGCAAAGGCCTGAACACTGAAGCTTTCTTT.

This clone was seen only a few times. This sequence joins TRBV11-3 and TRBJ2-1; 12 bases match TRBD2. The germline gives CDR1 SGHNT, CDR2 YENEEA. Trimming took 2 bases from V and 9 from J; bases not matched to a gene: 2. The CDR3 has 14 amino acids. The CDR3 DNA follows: TGTGCCAGCAGCTTAAAACTAGCGGGGGGTGAGCAGTTCTTC. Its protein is CASSLKLAGGEQFF.

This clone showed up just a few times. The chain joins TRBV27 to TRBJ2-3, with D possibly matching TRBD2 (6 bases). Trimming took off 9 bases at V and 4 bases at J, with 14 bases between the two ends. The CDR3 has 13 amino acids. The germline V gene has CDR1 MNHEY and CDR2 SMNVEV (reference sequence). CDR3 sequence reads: CASTGDFSDTQYF. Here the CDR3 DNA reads TGTGCCAGTACCGGGGACTTCTCAGATACGCAGTATTTT.

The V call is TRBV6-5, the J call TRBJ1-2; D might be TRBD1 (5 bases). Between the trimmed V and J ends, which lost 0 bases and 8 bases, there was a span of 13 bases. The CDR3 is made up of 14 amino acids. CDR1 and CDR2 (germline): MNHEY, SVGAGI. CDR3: CASSYSTGSGGYTF. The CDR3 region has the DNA TGTGCCAGCAGTTACTCAACAGGATCGGGAGGCTACACCTTC.

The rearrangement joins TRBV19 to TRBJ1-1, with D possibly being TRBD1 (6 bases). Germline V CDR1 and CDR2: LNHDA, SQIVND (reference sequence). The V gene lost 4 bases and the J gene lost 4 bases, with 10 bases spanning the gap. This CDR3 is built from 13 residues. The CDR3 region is CASSSSTGTEAFF. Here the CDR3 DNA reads TGTGCCAGTAGTAGCTCGACAGGCACTGAAGCTTTCTTT.

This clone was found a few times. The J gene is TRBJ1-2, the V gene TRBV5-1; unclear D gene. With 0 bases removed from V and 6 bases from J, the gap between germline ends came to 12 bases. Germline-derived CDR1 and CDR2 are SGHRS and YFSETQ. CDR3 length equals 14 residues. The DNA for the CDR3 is TGCGCCAGCAGCTTGGCAGTTTACAGCGATGGCTACACCTTC. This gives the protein CASSLAVYSDGYTF. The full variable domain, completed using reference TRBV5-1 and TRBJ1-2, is KAGVTQTPRYLIKTRGQQVTLSCSPISGHRSVSWYQQTPGQGLQFLFEYFSETQRNKGNFPGRFSGRQFSNSRSEMNVSTLELGDSALYLCASSLAVYSDGYTFGSGTRLTVV.

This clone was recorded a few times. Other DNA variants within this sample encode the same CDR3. The CDR3, as DNA: TGTGCCAGCAGCTTACAGGGGGCCACCGGAAACACCATATATTTT. Translated: CASSLQGATGNTIYF. The chain employs TRBV7-9 and TRBJ1-3; 8 positions match TRBD1. The CDR3 is made up of 15 amino acids. Germline V lookup: CDR1 SEHNR, CDR2 FQNEAQ (reference sequence). Germline trimming cut 2 bases from V and 4 bases from J; bases unmatched to any gene: 4.

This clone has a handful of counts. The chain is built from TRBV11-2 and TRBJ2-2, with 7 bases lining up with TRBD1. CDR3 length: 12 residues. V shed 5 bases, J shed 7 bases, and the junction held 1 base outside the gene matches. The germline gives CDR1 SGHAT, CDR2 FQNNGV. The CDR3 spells CASSRDSGELFF. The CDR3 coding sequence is TGTGCCAGCAGCCGGGACAGCGGGGAGCTGTTTTTT.

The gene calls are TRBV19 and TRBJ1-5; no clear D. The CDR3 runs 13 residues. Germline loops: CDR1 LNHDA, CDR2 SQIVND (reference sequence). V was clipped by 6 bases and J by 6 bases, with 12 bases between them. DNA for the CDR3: TGTGCCAGTAGAACGGGTTATAGTCAGCCCCAGCATTTT. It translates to CASRTGYSQPQHF.

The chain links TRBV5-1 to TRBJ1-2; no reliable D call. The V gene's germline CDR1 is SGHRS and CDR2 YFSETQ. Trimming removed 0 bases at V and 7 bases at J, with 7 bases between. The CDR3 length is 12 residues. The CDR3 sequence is CASSLGQAGYTF. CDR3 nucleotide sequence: TGCGCCAGCAGCTTGGGGCAGGCTGGCTACACCTTC.

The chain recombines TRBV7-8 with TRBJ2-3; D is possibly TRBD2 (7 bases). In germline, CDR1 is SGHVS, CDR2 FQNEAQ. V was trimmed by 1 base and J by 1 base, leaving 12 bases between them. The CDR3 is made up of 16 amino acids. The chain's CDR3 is CASSLVGGARTDTQYF. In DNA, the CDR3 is TGTGCCAGCAGCTTAGTTGGGGGGGCGCGCACAGATACGCAGTATTTT. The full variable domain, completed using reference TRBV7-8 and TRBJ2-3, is GAGVSQSPRYKVAKRGQDVALRCDPISGHVSLFWYQQALGQGPEFLTYFQNEAQLDKSGLPSDRFFAERPEGSVSTLKIQRTQQEDSAVYLCASSLVGGARTDTQYFGPGTRLTVL.

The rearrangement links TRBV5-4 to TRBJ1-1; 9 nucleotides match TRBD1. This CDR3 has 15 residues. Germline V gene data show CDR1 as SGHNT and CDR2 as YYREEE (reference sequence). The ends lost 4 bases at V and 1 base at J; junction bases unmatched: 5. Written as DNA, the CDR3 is TGTGCCAGCAGCCCCCGGGACAGGGCGAACACTGAAGCTTTCTTT. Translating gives CASSPRDRANTEAFF.

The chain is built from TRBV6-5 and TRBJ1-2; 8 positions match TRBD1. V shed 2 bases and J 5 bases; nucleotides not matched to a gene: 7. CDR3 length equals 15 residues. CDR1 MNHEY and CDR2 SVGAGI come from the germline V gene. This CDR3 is CASSYPGQGVYGYTF. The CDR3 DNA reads TGTGCCAGCAGTTACCCCGGACAGGGTGTGTATGGCTACACCTTC.

The CDR3 here is CASSVTDGGTDTQYF. The CDR3 coding sequence is TGTGCCAGCAGCGTAACGGACGGGGGCACAGATACGCAGTATTTT. The chain carries TRBV9 and TRBJ2-3; tentative D call: TRBD2 (5 bases). V was trimmed by 1 base and J by 1 base, leaving 10 bases between them. Germline-derived CDR1 and CDR2 are SGDLS and YYNGEE. The CDR3 length is 15 residues.

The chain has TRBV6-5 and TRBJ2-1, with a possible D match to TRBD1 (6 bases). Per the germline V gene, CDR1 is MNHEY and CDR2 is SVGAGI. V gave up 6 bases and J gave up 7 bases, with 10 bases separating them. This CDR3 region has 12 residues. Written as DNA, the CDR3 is TGTGCCAGCAGGGGAACAGGGAATGAGCAGTTCTTC. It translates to CASRGTGNEQFF.